Presented here are 28 T cell receptor beta chains from one specimen sequenced in a study of OX40 agonist ivuxolimab in advanced cancers. Sequenced by immunoSEQ multiplex PCR; TCRdb stores in-frame clones only, minus some. The data show 20,000 to 25,000 clones, around 72% seen once. The sequencing used CD4+ or CD8+ T cells sorted from blood, collected in a trial of the OX40 agonist ivuxolimab. These receptors originate from an adult with an advanced solid tumor such as melanoma, head and neck, liver or kidney cancer.

This clone was counted between two and nine times. The chain has TRBV27 and TRBJ2-5, with 12 nucleotides matching TRBD2. Germline lookup yields CDR1 MNHEY and CDR2 SMNVEV (reference sequence). V dropped 5 bases and J dropped 6; count of bases not matched to a gene: 7. The CDR3 totals 15 residues. CDR3 loop: CASSTSSGGAQTQYF. The CDR3 nucleotides read TGTGCCAGCAGTACCTCTAGCGGGGGGGCGCAGACCCAGTACTTC.

The J gene is TRBJ1-2, the V gene TRBV7-2; D may be TRBD1 (5 bases). CDR3 size: 11 residues. Trimming stripped 1 base from V and 10 bases from J, with 7 bases between. In germline, CDR1 is SGHTA, CDR2 FQGNSA. The CDR3 spells CASSLGGYYTF. The CDR3 bases are TGTGCCAGCAGCTTAGGGGGGTACTACACCTTC.

The CDR3 spells CAWDLREGTEAFF. DNA for the CDR3: TGTGCCTGGGACCTGAGGGAAGGCACTGAAGCTTTCTTT. The chain uses TRBV30 and TRBJ1-1; no clear D gene. V was cut by 5 bases and J by 4 bases, with 14 bases left in between. The CDR3 has 13 amino acids. CDR1 and CDR2 from the germline V gene are GTSNPN and SVGIG (reference sequence).

The J gene is TRBJ2-1, the V gene TRBV13; 9 bases map to TRBD1. This CDR3 is built from 15 residues. V trimming: 1 base; J trimming: 4 bases; junction bases outside the gene matches: 2. Germline CDR1 is PRHDT and CDR2 is FYEKMQ (reference sequence). For the CDR3, the DNA is TGTGCCAGCAGCTTAGCTGGGACAGGGTACAATGAGCAGTTCTTC. Translated, it gives CASSLAGTGYNEQFF.

In nucleotides, the CDR3 is TGTGCCAGTAGTGACCCAGCGGGGATATCTGAAGAGCAGTACTTC. Protein: CASSDPAGISEEQYF. This chain connects TRBV19 to TRBJ2-7, with TRBD2 matching 7 bases. Trimming at V came to 5 bases and at J to 7 bases, leaving 14 bases not matched to a gene. The CDR3 is made up of 15 amino acids. Germline CDR1 reads LNHDA; CDR2 reads SQIVND (reference sequence).

The chain employs TRBV27 and TRBJ2-1, with TRBD2 matching over 14 bases. V shed 4 bases, J shed 9 bases, and the junction held 11 bases outside the gene matches. This CDR3 is 17 amino acids long. The germline CDR1 and CDR2 sequences are MNHEY and SMNVEV (reference sequence). The CDR3 DNA reads TGTGCCAGCAGTTGGATCACGACTAGCGGGGGGGCGGGTGAGCAGTTCTTC. This gives the protein CASSWITTSGGAGEQFF.

This chain uses TRBV11-1 with TRBJ2-7; D not certain. Germline CDR1 and CDR2: SGHAT and FQDESV (reference sequence). V lost 5 bases and J lost 7, with 12 bases in between. The CDR3 runs 12 residues. CDR3 DNA sequence: TGTGCCAGCAGCCTGACCTACTTGGAGCAGTACTTC. Translating it yields CASSLTYLEQYF.

V is TRBV28 and J is TRBJ1-1, with 7 nucleotides matching TRBD1. CDR3 length: 14 amino acids. Germline CDR1 reads MDHEN; CDR2 reads SYDVKM. Losses at the gene ends were 3 bases for V and 2 bases for J; bases not matched to a gene: 3. CDR3 coding DNA: TGTGCCAGCAGTTTTGAGGGGGCCAACACTGAAGCTTTCTTT. Protein sequence: CASSFEGANTEAFF.

The J gene is TRBJ1-6, the V gene TRBV7-9, with D uncertain. The V and J ends lost 1 base and 9 bases respectively, with 10 bases between them. The CDR3 is 14 residues long. Germline-derived CDR1 and CDR2 are SEHNR and FQNEAQ (reference sequence). The CDR3 here is CASSLGGGGSPLHF. The DNA for the CDR3 is TGTGCCAGCAGCTTAGGAGGAGGTGGTTCACCCCTCCACTTT.

The chain employs TRBV14 and TRBJ2-2, with D unresolved. The CDR3 is 12 residues long. Germline V gene sequence: CDR1 SGHDN, CDR2 FVKESK. Between the trimmed V and J ends, which lost 1 base and 6 bases, there was a span of 3 bases. As DNA, the CDR3 is TGTGCCAGCAGCCAAGGACCCGGGGAGCTGTTTTTT. Translating gives CASSQGPGELFF.

The chain is built from TRBV5-4 and TRBJ2-3; possible D gene TRBD2, 7 bases. Trimming removed 0 bases at V and 2 bases at J, with 10 bases between. In germline, CDR1 is SGHNT, CDR2 YYREEE (reference sequence). The CDR3 sequence is 15 residues long. Here the CDR3 reads CASSLEGGATDTQYF. The CDR3, as DNA: TGTGCCAGCAGCTTGGAGGGGGGGGCCACAGATACGCAGTATTTT. Full variable domain (outside the CDR3, taken from reference TRBV5-4 and TRBJ2-3): ETGVTQSPTHLIKTRGQQVTLRCSSQSGHNTVSWYQQALGQGPQFIFQYYREEENGRGNFPPRFSGLQFPNYSSELNVNALELDDSALYLCASSLEGGATDTQYFGPGTRLTVL.

This chain connects TRBV9 to TRBJ1-2; D gene unclear. The germline V gene has CDR1 SGDLS and CDR2 YYNGEE. The CDR3 is 14 amino acids. Between the trimmed V and J ends, which lost 3 bases and 5 bases, there was a span of 14 bases. The CDR3 region is CASSGPSLKYGYTF. The CDR3, as DNA: TGTGCCAGCAGCGGACCATCCCTTAAGTATGGCTACACCTTC.

The rearrangement uses TRBV4-1 and TRBJ2-7; a weak D match, TRBD1 (5 bases). CDR3 length: 18 residues. Germline V lookup: CDR1 MGHRA, CDR2 YSYEKL. V dropped 4 bases and J dropped 3 bases, with 25 bases sitting between them. CDR3 sequence (DNA): TGCGCCAGCAGCCTCGGTCTCAATCAGGGATCCAGGTTCTACGAGCAGTACTTC. Protein product: CASSLGLNQGSRFYEQYF.

This clone was found a few times. This chain links TRBV11-2 with TRBJ2-5; possibly TRBD2 for D (5 bases). The CDR3 covers 13 residues. Looked up from germline, CDR1 is SGHAT and CDR2 is FQNNGV. V was shortened by 3 bases and J by 5 bases, with 10 bases between the two germline ends. Here the CDR3 reads CASSLRARETQYF. The CDR3 DNA is TGTGCCAGCAGCTTGAGGGCCAGGGAGACCCAGTACTTC.

CDR3 sequence reads: CAWSIGTGGETQYF. CDR3 sequence (DNA): TGTGCCTGGAGTATCGGGACAGGGGGAGAGACCCAGTACTTC. The chain carries TRBV30 and TRBJ2-5, with TRBD1 matching over 11 bases. V shed 2 bases, J shed 4 bases, and the junction held 3 bases outside the gene matches. Germline loops: CDR1 GTSNPN, CDR2 SVGIG (reference sequence). This CDR3 has 14 residues. Based on the CDR3 plus reference TRBV30 and TRBJ2-5, the full variable domain is SQTIHQWPATLVQPVGSPLSLECTVEGTSNPNLYWYRQAAGRGLQLLFYSVGIGQISSEVPQNLSASRPQDRQFILSSKKLLLSDSGFYLCAWSIGTGGETQYFGPGTRLLVL.

This clone occurred a few times. The chain is built from TRBV4-1 and TRBJ2-5; 7 nucleotides agree with TRBD1. The V and J ends lost 4 bases and 4 bases, in that order; junction bases with no gene match: 6. Germline assignment: CDR1 MGHRA and CDR2 YSYEKL. CDR3 length: 14 amino acids. This CDR3 is CASSRSTGVETQYF. The CDR3 DNA is TGCGCCAGCAGCCGCTCCACAGGGGTAGAGACCCAGTACTTC.

This sequence joins TRBV9 and TRBJ1-3, with 7 bases that match TRBD1. Trimming took 2 bases from V and 2 from J; bases not matched to a gene: 1. The germline gives CDR1 SGDLS, CDR2 YYNGEE. The CDR3 runs to 14 residues. In DNA, the CDR3 is TGTGCCAGCAGCGTTACAGGGGCTGGAAACACCATATATTTT. It is translated as CASSVTGAGNTIYF. The whole variable domain, filled in from reference TRBV9 and TRBJ1-3, reads DSGVTQTPKHLITATGQRVTLRCSPRSGDLSVYWYQQSLDQGLQFLIQYYNGEERAKGNILERFSAQQFPDLHSELNLSSLELGDSALYFCASSVTGAGNTIYFGEGSWLTVV.

This clone was observed a few times. The chain recombines TRBV7-8 with TRBJ2-2, with D perhaps given as TRBD1 or TRBD2 (5 bases each). Looked up from germline, CDR1 is SGHVS and CDR2 is FQNEAQ. This CDR3 is 14 amino acids long. V was clipped by 0 bases and J by 9 bases, with 11 bases between them. The CDR3 DNA is TGTGCCAGCAGCTTAGCCGGGACGAGTAGGGAGCTGTTTTTT. Protein product: CASSLAGTSRELFF.

V gene TRBV19 combines with J gene TRBJ1-5; 8 bases map to TRBD1. The germline V gene encodes CDR1 LNHDA and CDR2 SQIVND (reference sequence). Trimming cost V 7 bases and J 1 base; bases outside gene matches: 12. The length of the CDR3 is 17 residues. CDR3 in DNA: TGTGCCAGTACCCCGGGACAGGCTTTCTGGAGCAATCAGCCCCAGCATTTT. Protein: CASTPGQAFWSNQPQHF. Complete variable domain (other parts from reference TRBV19 and TRBJ1-5): DGGITQSPKYLFRKEGQNVTLSCEQNLNHDAMYWYRQDPGQGLRLIYYSQIVNDFQKGDIAEGYSVSREKKESFPLTVTSAQKNPTAFYLCASTPGQAFWSNQPQHFGDGTRLSIL.

V gene TRBV11-3 combines with J gene TRBJ2-2, with 12 bases that match TRBD2. The CDR3 sequence is 18 residues long. Unmatched junction bases numbered 3, after V lost 1 base and J lost 0 bases. CDR1 is SGHNT and CDR2 is YENEEA in the germline V gene. The CDR3 protein is CASSLGLAGETNTGELFF. DNA of the CDR3: TGTGCCAGCAGCTTAGGACTAGCGGGGGAGACGAACACCGGGGAGCTGTTTTTT.

The V call is TRBV7-9, the J call TRBJ2-5; perhaps TRBD1 as D (6 bases). TRBJ2-7 matches the DNA end more closely, so the J call is doubtful. Germline V gene lookup returns CDR1 SEHNR and CDR2 FQNEAQ (reference sequence). This CDR3 comprises 12 residues. This CDR3 reads CASSSRGHEQYF. CDR3 DNA: TGTGCCAGCAGCAGCAGGGGCCACGAGCAGTACTTC.

In its sample, this clone ranks as medium-sized. V gene TRBV5-6 combines with J gene TRBJ2-5; TRBD2 matches 7 bases. V gave up 6 bases and J gave up 8 bases; unmatched junction bases: 7. The CDR3 is made up of 12 amino acids. CDR1 and CDR2 (germline): SGHDT, YYEEEE. The chain's CDR3 is CASTWGGFTQYF. Written as DNA, the CDR3 is TGTGCCAGCACATGGGGGGGGTTCACCCAGTACTTC.

The chain employs TRBV27 and TRBJ1-4; D might be TRBD1 (6 bases). The CDR3 has 12 residues. Trimming left V 8 bases short and J 12 bases short, with 16 bases between. Germline V lookup: CDR1 MNHEY, CDR2 SMNVEV (reference sequence). The DNA of the CDR3 is TGTGCCAGCGGGATTACAAACAGGGAACTGTTTTTT. It codes for CASGITNRELFF.

This clone has only one observation. V is TRBV30 and J is TRBJ2-1; D is unclear. The germline V gene has CDR1 GTSNPN and CDR2 SVGIG (reference sequence). This CDR3 has 13 amino acids. V dropped 5 bases and J dropped 0 bases, with 8 bases sitting between them. The CDR3: CAWGFSSYNEQFF. In DNA, the CDR3 is TGTGCCTGGGGCTTCAGCTCCTACAATGAGCAGTTCTTC.

The CDR3 sequence is CSVGGISSYEQYF. CDR3 coding DNA: TGCAGCGTTGGGGGGATTAGCTCCTACGAGCAGTACTTC. V and J are TRBV29-1 and TRBJ2-7, with D perhaps being TRBD1 or TRBD2 (5 bases each). Germline CDR1 is SQVTM and CDR2 is ANQGSEA. The CDR3 consists of 13 residues. The ends were cut back, 4 bases at V and 0 bases at J, with 10 bases in the middle.

The chain is built from TRBV6-1 and TRBJ1-1; D ambiguous. CDR1 MNHNS and CDR2 SASEGT come from the germline V gene. The CDR3 extends over 13 amino acids. Trimming took off 5 bases at V and 7 bases at J, with 14 bases between the two ends. The CDR3 DNA is TGTGCCAGCAGTTATACCCCTAAGGTTGAAGCTTTCTTT. It encodes CASSYTPKVEAFF.

This rearrangement joins TRBV2 to TRBJ2-1; a possible D gene is TRBD2 (5 bases). The CDR3 sequence is 23 residues long. V dropped 6 bases and J dropped 0 bases, with 36 bases sitting between them. Germline loops: CDR1 SNHLY, CDR2 FYNNEI. The CDR3 DNA reads TGTGCCAGCAGACCTCCGCCAGGACTGGCCCTTTTTCTCCCGAGTTACTCCTACAATGAGCAGTTCTTC. Its translation is CASRPPPGLALFLPSYSYNEQFF.

The V call is TRBV5-1, the J call TRBJ2-7, with 8 bases aligning to TRBD1. The J segment lost 0 bases and the V segment lost 3 bases, leaving 2 bases of the junction unmatched. Looked up from germline, CDR1 is SGHRS and CDR2 is YFSETQ. The CDR3 is made up of 14 amino acids. The CDR3 bases are TGCGCCAGCAGCTGGACAGGGCCCTCCTACGAGCAGTACTTC. This encodes CASSWTGPSYEQYF. Supplemented by reference TRBV5-1 and TRBJ2-7, the full variable domain reads KAGVTQTPRYLIKTRGQQVTLSCSPISGHRSVSWYQQTPGQGLQFLFEYFSETQRNKGNFPGRFSGRQFSNSRSEMNVSTLELGDSALYLCASSWTGPSYEQYFGPGTRLTVT.